The clone carrying this T cell receptor beta chain appeared a few times. Its antigen is unknown. TCRdb itself ran the 5' RACE reads through MiXCR, one entry per CDR3 protein. Here the sample spans fewer than 650,000 distinct CDR3 sequences, about 22% being singletons. Germline CDR1 is SGHAT and CDR2 is FQNNGV. The CDR3 covers 14 residues. V was cut by 1 base and J by 7 bases, with 11 bases left in between. These data originate in a study of T-cell memory formation after mild COVID-19. The wider study: TCR clusters largely stayed donor specific.

Whole-study findings and limits: Among contracting clones, CD4+ were mainly CM/EM and CD8+ enriched in EMRA.

The chain recombines TRBV11-2 with TRBJ1-5, with D unresolved. Sequenced sample: PBMCs or a T cell subset sorted from them (not recorded which). This clonotype originated in an adult woman who had mild COVID-19 (a few samples of this study predate the infection). Cell type and time point are not known. CDR3 sequence: CASSLGASGQPQHF. The CDR3 nucleotides read TGTGCCAGCAGCTTAGGGGCCTCTGGACAGCCCCAGCATTTT. Full variable domain (rest looked up from reference TRBV11-2 and TRBJ1-5): EAGVAQSPRYKIIEKRQSVAFWCNPISGHATLYWYQQILGQGPKLLIQFQNNGVVDDSQLPKDRFSAERLKGVDSTLKIQPAKLEDSAVYLCASSLGASGQPQHFGDGTRLSIL.